One sample yielded the 24 T cell receptor beta chains listed below, sequenced in a study of CD8 T cells in Susac syndrome. An amount of RNA that ranged from roughly 0.45 to 1 ug was reverse transcribed with random hexamers. One entry per CDR3 protein results from TCRdb running MiXCR on the immunoSEQ multiplex PCR reads. Found here are some 200,000 distinct CDR3 sequences, more than 90% of them singletons; the top ten hold 0.09% to 0.1%. The sequenced material came from CD4+ T cells from PBMCs. The receptor source for this set is a human donor with Susac syndrome.

This chain uses TRBV30 with TRBJ1-4; 9 nucleotides agree with TRBD1. Germline V lookup: CDR1 GTSNPN, CDR2 SVGIG (reference sequence). The CDR3 contains 16 residues. Unmatched junction bases numbered 8, after V lost 2 bases and J lost 4 bases. CDR3 nucleotides: TGTGCCTGGAGTACGGGACAGGGACTCTATAATGAAAAACTGTTTTTT. It codes for CAWSTGQGLYNEKLFF.

V gene TRBV21-1 combines with J gene TRBJ2-7; the D call in the table, TRBD2, was not verified against the DNA. TRBV21-1 is a known pseudogene. CDR3 length: 13 amino acids. This CDR3 reads CASSLLAHGEQYF. The CDR3 nucleotides read TGTGCCAGCAGCCTACTAGCTCACGGCGAGCAGTACTTC.

CDR3 protein: CSVDAGTGELFF. The CDR3 DNA reads as TGCAGCGTTGATGCGGGGACCGGGGAGCTGTTTTTT. This sequence joins TRBV29-1 and TRBJ2-2; D perhaps matches TRBD2 (6 bases). This CDR3 comprises 12 residues. CDR1 SQVTM and CDR2 ANQGSEA come from the germline V gene. The ends were cut back, 3 bases at V and 5 bases at J, with 7 bases in the middle.

The chain is built from TRBV29-1 and TRBJ2-1, with TRBD1 as a possible D gene (6 bases). The CDR3 length is 12 residues. CDR1 and CDR2 (germline): SQVTM, ANQGSEA. V lost 4 bases and J lost 4, with 8 bases in between. As DNA, the CDR3 is TGCAGCGTTGGCCAGGGGTACAATGAGCAGTTCTTC. This encodes CSVGQGYNEQFF.

The chain combines TRBV7-3 with TRBJ2-3, with D unclear. Between the trimmed V and J ends, which lost 1 base and 6 bases, there was a span of 11 bases. The CDR3 loop spans 14 amino acids. The germline gives CDR1 SGHTA, CDR2 FQGTGA. In nucleotides, the CDR3 is TGTGCCAGCAGCTTAAGGACCGGTCGGGATACGCAGTATTTT. It encodes CASSLRTGRDTQYF.

The chain recombines TRBV6-1 with TRBJ1-6; 10 bases match TRBD1. Germline CDR1 reads MNHNS; CDR2 reads SASEGT. CDR3 length: 17 residues. The V segment lost 8 bases and the J segment 7 bases; nucleotides outside the gene matches: 14. CDR3 sequence (DNA): TGTGCCAGCGGGACAGGGGTGATCTTCCGCTCCAATTCACCCCTCCACTTT. It is translated as CASGTGVIFRSNSPLHF.

V gene TRBV10-3 combines with J gene TRBJ1-1; no firm D call. The germline gives CDR1 ENHRY, CDR2 SYGVKD. The CDR3 spans 16 residues. Between the trimmed V and J ends, which lost 8 bases and 0 bases, there was a span of 19 bases. Here the CDR3 reads CAIRERQTTMNTEAFF. In DNA form, the CDR3 reads TGTGCCATCCGGGAGCGGCAGACTACCATGAACACTGAAGCTTTCTTT.

J is TRBJ2-6 and V is TRBV5-8, with D unclear. CDR3 length: 16 residues. V lost 2 bases, J lost 2 bases, and 11 bases lay in between. Per germline, CDR1 SGHTS and CDR2 YDEGEE. The CDR3 spells CASSFGSRAGANVLTF. As DNA, the CDR3 is TGTGCCAGCAGCTTCGGTTCCAGAGCTGGGGCCAACGTCCTGACTTTC. Full variable domain (missing parts from reference TRBV5-8 and TRBJ2-6): EAGVTQSPTHLIKTRGQQATLRCSPISGHTSVYWYQQALGLGLQFLLWYDEGEERNRGNFPPRFSGRQFPNYSSELNVNALELEDSALYLCASSFGSRAGANVLTFGAGSRLTVL.

This clonotype was picked up a small number of times. The chain has TRBV5-1 and TRBJ2-5; 11 bases fit TRBD2. This CDR3 is built from 18 residues. From germline, CDR1 is SGHRS and CDR2 YFSETQ. The ends lost 0 bases at V and 2 bases at J; junction bases unmatched: 9. CDR3 region: CASSLGRALAGGQETQYF. The DNA for the CDR3 is TGCGCCAGCAGCTTGGGTCGGGCCCTAGCGGGGGGACAAGAGACCCAGTACTTC. The full variable domain, rest sourced from reference TRBV5-1 and TRBJ2-5, is KAGVTQTPRYLIKTRGQQVTLSCSPISGHRSVSWYQQTPGQGLQFLFEYFSETQRNKGNFPGRFSGRQFSNSRSEMNVSTLELGDSALYLCASSLGRALAGGQETQYFGPGTRLLVL.

V usage is TRBV5-1 and J usage is TRBJ2-1; tentative D call: TRBD2 (5 bases). The ends were cut back, 1 base at V and 8 bases at J, with 13 bases in the middle. The CDR3 extends over 14 amino acids. Germline V CDR1 and CDR2: SGHRS, YFSETQ. DNA of the CDR3: TGCGCCAGCAGCTTGCAGGTCGGGGATCATGAGCAGTTCTTC. It encodes CASSLQVGDHEQFF.

This chain joins TRBV7-2 and TRBJ1-1, with 8 bases aligning to TRBD1. Germline-derived CDR1 and CDR2 are SGHTA and FQGNSA. The length of the CDR3 is 16 residues. The ends lost 5 bases at V and 0 bases at J; junction bases unmatched: 8. The CDR3 here is CASSPPTGAMNTEAFF. Written as DNA, the CDR3 is TGTGCCAGCAGCCCACCGACAGGGGCGATGAACACTGAAGCTTTCTTT. Full variable domain (outside the CDR3, taken from reference TRBV7-2 and TRBJ1-1): GAGVSQSPSNKVTEKGKDVELRCDPISGHTALYWYRQSLGQGLEFLIYFQGNSAPDKSGLPSDRFSAERTGGSVSTLTIQRTQQEDSAVYLCASSPPTGAMNTEAFFGQGTRLTVV.

The rearrangement uses TRBV9 and TRBJ2-1; D uncertain. V shed 0 bases and J shed 0 bases, with 10 bases lying between them. Germline CDR1 reads SGDLS; CDR2 reads YYNGEE. The CDR3 runs 16 residues. For the CDR3, the DNA is TGTGCCAGCAGCGTAGATCAAGGGCCCTCCTACAATGAGCAGTTCTTC. Its translation is CASSVDQGPSYNEQFF.

V and J are TRBV5-1 and TRBJ1-1; tentatively, D is TRBD1 (6 bases). The CDR3 runs to 15 residues. Trimming cost V 1 base and J 0 bases, with 10 bases left between them. Germline CDR1 and CDR2: SGHRS and YFSETQ. The CDR3 sequence is CASSLTGMVNTEAFF. Written as DNA, the CDR3 is TGCGCCAGCAGCTTGACAGGGATGGTGAACACTGAAGCTTTCTTT.

The V gene is TRBV6-2 or TRBV6-3, the J gene TRBJ2-6, with 8 bases identical to TRBD1. After removal of 6 bases from V and 5 bases from J, the junction contained 12 bases not matched to a gene. This CDR3 is 17 amino acids long. Germline V gives CDR1 MNHEY, CDR2 SVGEGT. The CDR3 nucleotides read TGTGCCAGCAGCCTCGACAGGGGTGCTCACTGGGCCAACGTCCTGACTTTC. Its protein is CASSLDRGAHWANVLTF.

The chain has TRBV23-1 and TRBJ2-5; TRBD2 matches at 7 bases. TRBV23-1 belongs to the ORF category, with a function that is uncertain. V lost 7 bases to trimming and J lost 4 bases; unmatched junction nucleotides: 9. The CDR3 sequence is 14 residues long. CDR3 sequence (DNA): TGCGCCAGCATGCCCAGCGGGGTACTAGAGACCCAGTACTTC. Its protein is CASMPSGVLETQYF.

The chain recombines TRBV12-3 or TRBV12-4 with TRBJ1-6; no clear D. Deletions cut 5 bases from V and 7 bases from J, with 9 bases between. The CDR3 is made up of 13 amino acids. The CDR3 coding sequence is TGTGCCAGCAGTCCCGGAAGCAATTCACCCCTCCACTTT. As protein: CASSPGSNSPLHF.

The chain recombines TRBV4-2 with TRBJ2-4, with D perhaps matching TRBD2 (6 bases). The CDR3 has 14 amino acids. Germline loops: CDR1 LGHNA, CDR2 YNFKEQ. V dropped 1 base and J dropped 12 bases, with 16 bases sitting between them. Here the CDR3 reads CASSQGGGYPSQYF. The DNA for the CDR3 is TGTGCCAGCAGCCAAGGTGGGGGGTATCCTTCTCAGTACTTC.

The genes are TRBV11-2 and TRBJ2-2; D gene ambiguous. V lost 8 bases to trimming and J lost 3 bases, with 10 bases between them. Germline V gene lookup returns CDR1 SGHAT and CDR2 FQNNGV. This CDR3 region has 13 residues. CDR3 amino acids: CASLSWDTGELFF. The DNA of the CDR3 is TGTGCCAGCCTGAGTTGGGACACCGGGGAGCTGTTTTTT.

About this clonotype itself: One end of the junction does not line up with germline, which may come from a read error. The CDR3 reads CASREGTGGTDTQYF. Here the CDR3 DNA reads TGTGCCAGCAGGGAAGGGACAGGGGGCACAGATACGCAGTATTTT. This chain links TRBV2 with TRBJ2-3; 10 positions match TRBD1. CDR1 and CDR2 from the germline V gene are SNHLY and FYNNEI. The CDR3 is 15 residues long.

This chain connects TRBV5-6 to TRBJ2-2; 8 bases agree with TRBD1. Per germline, CDR1 SGHDT and CDR2 YYEEEE. J lost 3 bases, V lost 4 bases, and 8 bases had no gene match. The CDR3 covers 16 residues. The CDR3 nucleotides are TGTGCCAGCAGCCTTTGGACAGGGTGGGACACCGGGGAGCTGTTTTTT. Translating gives CASSLWTGWDTGELFF.

The chain recombines TRBV18 with TRBJ2-3; a possible D gene is TRBD2 (5 bases). This CDR3 spans 14 amino acids. The V end lost 0 bases, the J end lost 9 bases, and 13 bases lay between the germline ends. CDR1 is KGHSH and CDR2 is LQKENI in the germline V gene. CDR3 protein: CASSPPSSGLTQYF. CDR3 nucleotides: TGTGCCAGCTCACCACCGTCGTCGGGATTGACGCAGTATTTT. Supplemented by reference TRBV18 and TRBJ2-3, the full variable domain reads NAGVMQNPRHLVRRRGQEARLRCSPMKGHSHVYWYRQLPEEGLKFMVYLQKENIIDESGMPKERFSAEFPKEGPSILRIQQVVRGDSAAYFCASSPPSSGLTQYFGPGTRLTVL.

V is TRBV12-3 or TRBV12-4 and J is TRBJ2-2; 12 nucleotides agree with TRBD1. CDR3 length equals 16 residues. V dropped 6 bases and J dropped 4; count of bases not matched to a gene: 6. The CDR3 loop reads CASSPRDRGPTGELFF. CDR3 sequence (DNA): TGTGCCAGCAGCCCCCGGGACAGGGGGCCCACCGGGGAGCTGTTTTTT.

The rearrangement links TRBV19 to TRBJ2-1; tentatively, D is TRBD2 (7 bases). CDR1 LNHDA and CDR2 SQIVND come from the germline V gene (reference sequence). Trimming pared 5 bases from V and 8 bases from J, leaving 19 bases between. CDR3 size: 15 residues. The CDR3 DNA reads as TGTGCCAGTAGTCTAAGGGGGACTACAGGCGATGAGCAGTTCTTC. Amino acids: CASSLRGTTGDEQFF.

The chain is built from TRBV7-9 and TRBJ2-2, with D possibly TRBD2 on 5 matching bases. CDR1 is SEHNR, CDR2 FQNEAQ, per germline (reference sequence). This CDR3 has 15 amino acids. The ends were cut back, 4 bases at V and 7 bases at J, with 16 bases in the middle. The CDR3 sequence is CASSSRKPGDGELFF. The CDR3 DNA reads TGTGCCAGCAGCTCCCGGAAGCCCGGGGACGGGGAGCTGTTTTTT.